The 21 T cell receptor beta chains reported below all come from one sample, sequenced in a study of early T cells in non-severe SARS-CoV-2 infection. MiXCR, applied by TCRdb to the 5' RACE reads, yields one record per CDR3 protein. The table includes some 57,000 distinct CDR3 sequences, less than 11% detected once. The specimen was whole blood. Source of these receptors: an adult who was a healthcare worker with PCR-confirmed SARS-CoV-2 infection or an uninfected control (not recorded which).

This clonotype was observed many times. V is TRBV7-8 and J is TRBJ1-1; no reliable D call. From germline, CDR1 is SGHVS and CDR2 FQNEAQ. Trimming took off 5 bases at V and 1 base at J, with 17 bases between the two ends. The CDR3 runs 16 residues. The CDR3 sequence is CASSPLRAQSNTEAFF. The CDR3 nucleotides are TGTGCCAGCAGCCCCCTCCGGGCCCAGTCGAACACTGAAGCTTTCTTT.

The gene calls are TRBV5-8 and TRBJ2-3; weak D call: TRBD1 (6 bases). The CDR3 extends over 13 amino acids. Between the trimmed V and J ends, which lost 4 bases and 5 bases, there was a span of 11 bases. Germline loops: CDR1 SGHTS, CDR2 YDEGEE. This CDR3 reads CASSMRRGDTQYF. The CDR3 nucleotides read TGTGCCAGCAGCATGCGCAGGGGAGATACGCAGTATTTT.

Comment on this clonotype: With a much larger clone just one base away, this may be a read error. The chain carries TRBV6-4 and TRBJ2-1, with TRBD2 matching over 13 bases. CDR3 length equals 14 residues. Germline CDR1 MRHNA, CDR2 SNTAGT. This CDR3 is CASSDGTSGNEQLF. The CDR3 DNA reads as TGTGCCAGCAGTGACGGGACTAGCGGGAATGAGCAGTTATTC.

The sample holds a few counts of this clonotype. The chain joins TRBV20-1 to TRBJ2-6; a possible D gene is TRBD1 (6 bases). Germline CDR1 and CDR2: DFQATT and SNEGSKA (reference sequence). Trimming took 0 bases from V and 4 from J, leaving 19 bases between them. The CDR3 totals 18 residues. This CDR3 is CSARDKKAGASGANVLTF. Written as DNA, the CDR3 is TGCAGTGCTAGAGATAAAAAGGCAGGGGCGTCCGGGGCCAACGTCCTGACTTTC.

The chain has TRBV29-1 and TRBJ2-1; D uncertain. This CDR3 has 12 residues. The V end was cut by 3 bases, the J end by 2 bases, with 5 bases between. CDR1 and CDR2 from the germline V gene are SQVTM and ANQGSEA. The CDR3: CSVDSPYNEQFF. Here the CDR3 DNA reads TGCAGCGTTGACAGTCCCTACAATGAGCAGTTCTTC.

The DNA of the CDR3 is TGCAGCGCAATGGGACAGGGGGGTTACAATGAGCAGTTCTTC. Translation gives CSAMGQGGYNEQFF. The chain joins TRBV29-1 to TRBJ2-1; 11 positions match TRBD1. Losses at the gene ends were 7 bases for V and 4 bases for J; bases not matched to a gene: 6. The CDR3 spans 14 residues. Germline loops: CDR1 SQVTM, CDR2 ANQGSEA.

This clonotype appeared many times. The chain uses TRBV12-5 and TRBJ2-3, with D perhaps TRBD2 (6 bases). This CDR3 region has 13 residues. The germline gives CDR1 LGHNT, CDR2 FRNRAP. The germline V and J ends were trimmed by 3 bases and 4 bases, with 8 bases remaining between them. The chain's CDR3 is CASGFGRADTQYF. The CDR3 coding sequence is TGTGCTAGTGGTTTCGGGAGAGCAGATACGCAGTATTTT.

This clonotype is deemed medium-sized. V gene TRBV21-1 combines with J gene TRBJ2-7; the table's TRBD2 call for D was not verified on the DNA. TRBV21-1 corresponds to a pseudogene. This CDR3 comprises 18 residues. The CDR3 sequence is CASSKGRGRNKEDYEQYF. CDR3 nucleotides: TGTGCCAGCAGCAAAGGTCGCGGGAGGAATAAAGAGGACTACGAGCAGTACTTC.

In this sample, this clonotype turned up a few times. The chain carries TRBV25-1 and TRBJ1-1; 8 bases align to TRBD1. The CDR3 has 15 residues. The junction had 12 bases not matched to a gene; V was cut back by 6 bases and J by 6 bases. Germline values: CDR1 MGHDK, CDR2 SYGVNS. This chain's CDR3 is CASRRGTGRIAEAFF. The CDR3 DNA reads as TGTGCCAGCAGGAGGGGGACAGGAAGGATCGCTGAAGCTTTCTTT.

The table lists this clonotype with a few counts. The chain joins TRBV12-3 or TRBV12-4 to TRBJ2-7; TRBD1 matches 8 bases. V was clipped by 3 bases and J by 3 bases; unmatched bases: 1. The CDR3 runs to 13 residues. In DNA, the CDR3 is TGTGCCAGCAGTTTCGGACAGGGCTACGAGCAGTACTTC. Its protein is CASSFGQGYEQYF.

This clonotype was seen ten or more times. The CDR3 sequence: CASSEQGATGELFF. In DNA form, the CDR3 reads TGCGCCAGCAGCGAACAGGGAGCTACCGGGGAGCTGTTTTTT. The genes are TRBV5-1 and TRBJ2-2; D might be TRBD1 (6 bases). The CDR3 is 14 amino acids. Germline values: CDR1 SGHRS, CDR2 YFSETQ. Between the trimmed V and J ends, which lost 4 bases and 5 bases, there was a span of 12 bases.

This clonotype was counted a few times. The chain employs TRBV7-8 and TRBJ1-6, with D uncertain. Per germline, CDR1 SGHVS and CDR2 FQNEAQ. The CDR3 consists of 17 residues. Trimming left V 5 bases short and J 4 bases short, with 18 bases between. The CDR3 loop reads CASSVDQDRLYNSPLHF. The CDR3 coding sequence is TGTGCCAGCAGCGTGGACCAGGATCGACTTTATAATTCACCCCTCCACTTT.

In this sample, this clonotype turned up a few times. This chain connects TRBV29-1 to TRBJ1-1, with a tentative D call TRBD1 (5 bases). Between the trimmed V and J ends, which lost 2 bases and 11 bases, there was a span of 18 bases. CDR1 and CDR2 from the germline V gene are SQVTM and ANQGSEA. This CDR3 spans 13 amino acids. This CDR3 reads CSVEPQLGGEAFF. As DNA, the CDR3 is TGCAGCGTTGAACCTCAACTAGGAGGGGAGGCTTTCTTT.

This chain links TRBV2 with TRBJ2-5; no firm D call. This CDR3 spans 12 amino acids. V shed 7 bases and J shed 0 bases, with 6 bases lying between them. Germline V CDR1 and CDR2: SNHLY, FYNNEI. The DNA of the CDR3 is TGTGCCAGCAAATTCAACCAAGAGACCCAGTACTTC. Protein sequence: CASKFNQETQYF.

This clonotype was seen repeatedly, ten times or more. The chain is built from TRBV10-3 and TRBJ1-5; D remains unclear. This CDR3 is built from 15 residues. The germline gives CDR1 ENHRY, CDR2 SYGVKD. Trimming left V 0 bases short and J 4 bases short, with 10 bases between. CDR3 loop: CAISESSGRNQPQHF. CDR3 nucleotides: TGTGCCATCAGTGAGTCGAGTGGGAGGAATCAGCCCCAGCATTTT.

V gene TRBV23-1 combines with J gene TRBJ2-1; D is tentatively TRBD1 or TRBD2 (8 bases each). TRBV23-1 is placed among ORFs of uncertain function. The CDR3 loop spans 19 amino acids. Deletions cut 0 bases from V and 4 bases from J, with 22 bases between. The CDR3 reads CASSQSRGPPGGSYNEQFF. CDR3 in DNA: TGCGCCAGCAGTCAATCCAGGGGGCCGCCGGGAGGGTCTTACAATGAGCAGTTCTTC.

This clonotype was counted ten times or more. This rearrangement joins TRBV4-1 to TRBJ2-1; no clear D gene. The CDR3 is 13 amino acids. Germline values: CDR1 MGHRA, CDR2 YSYEKL. Trimming took off 0 bases at V and 6 bases at J, with 6 bases between the two ends. CDR3 sequence: CASSQDITNEQFF. The CDR3 nucleotides are TGCGCCAGCAGCCAAGATATAACCAATGAGCAGTTCTTC.

The chain carries TRBV2 and TRBJ2-5; a possible D gene is TRBD1 (6 bases). Trimming left V 1 base short and J 1 base short, with 10 bases between. The length of the CDR3 is 15 residues. Germline V gene sequence: CDR1 SNHLY, CDR2 FYNNEI. The CDR3 DNA sequence: TGTGCCAGCAGTGAAGAGGAACAGGGCCAAGAGACCCAGTACTTC. Amino acid sequence: CASSEEEQGQETQYF.

This rearrangement joins TRBV20-1 to TRBJ2-1; the match to TRBD2 covers 8 bases. The V and J ends lost 6 bases and 9 bases, in that order; junction bases with no gene match: 4. CDR1 is DFQATT, CDR2 SNEGSKA, per germline (reference sequence). This CDR3 has 11 amino acids. The CDR3 DNA reads as TGCAGTGCCCGGGGGGGCACTGAGCAGTTCTTC. It specifies CSARGGTEQFF.

The V call is TRBV4-1, the J call TRBJ1-2; no clear D gene. The CDR3 extends over 13 amino acids. Per germline, CDR1 MGHRA and CDR2 YSYEKL. Trimming shortened V by 0 bases and J by 7 bases, and 9 bases separated the two germline ends. The CDR3 here is CASSQDITTGYTF. The CDR3 DNA sequence: TGCGCCAGCAGCCAAGACATTACGACTGGCTACACCTTC.

At least ten counts were recorded for this clonotype. This chain uses TRBV4-1 with TRBJ2-1, with TRBD2 matching 7 bases. The CDR3 extends over 15 amino acids. From germline, CDR1 is MGHRA and CDR2 YSYEKL. The trim removed 4 bases at V and 0 bases at J, leaving 3 bases unmatched. CDR3 DNA: TGCGCCAGCAGCCCCGGGACTACCTCCTACAATGAGCAGTTCTTC. Residues: CASSPGTTSYNEQFF.